The 16 T cell receptor beta chains listed next were all sequenced from one sample in a study of human T cells and chemical hapten exposure. One entry per CDR3 protein results from TCRdb running MiXCR on the RACE reads. The repertoire holds around 99,000 distinct CDR3 sequences, with about an eighth as singletons. The time point is: patch test 1, 2 weeks after DPC sensitization. The treatment was: therapeutic diphenylcyclopropenone sensitization with weekly scalp DPC. Sequenced material: whole blood, taken in connection with sensitization to the hapten diphenylcyclopropenone (DPC). These receptor sequences come from a woman aged 40 to 50 with alopecia areata. Some clones in this sample may be carry-over from other donors' samples.

Turning to this clonotype: This may come from a read error, since a much larger clone is one base off. This chain joins TRBV7-3 and TRBJ2-1, with TRBD2 matching over 11 bases. This CDR3 has 17 amino acids. Per the germline V gene, CDR1 is SGHTA and CDR2 is FQGTGA. CDR3 bases: TGTGCCAGCAGCTTAAGCCCTTTAGCGGGAGGGGACAATGTGCAGTTCTTC. Protein: CASSLSPLAGGDNVQFF.

In its sample, this clonotype is medium-sized. J is TRBJ2-5 and V is TRBV7-6; possibly TRBD2 for D (6 bases). Deletions cut 8 bases from V and 4 bases from J, with 20 bases between. The CDR3 has 15 amino acids. Germline CDR1 and CDR2: SGHVS and FNYEAQ. CDR3 in amino acids: CASSHLGGARETQYF. The CDR3 DNA reads TGTGCCAGCTCCCACCTGGGGGGTGCCCGAGAGACCCAGTACTTC.

The chain has TRBV29-1 and TRBJ2-7; TRBD1 agrees at 10 bases. V lost 6 bases to trimming and J lost 6 bases; unmatched junction nucleotides: 8. The CDR3 contains 13 residues. Germline V lookup: CDR1 SQVTM, CDR2 ANQGSEA. CDR3: CSVDPGQGSEQYF. The CDR3 nucleotides read TGCAGCGTCGACCCGGGACAGGGGTCCGAGCAGTACTTC.

This clonotype was counted at least ten times. The genes are TRBV18 and TRBJ2-7; TRBD1 matches 10 bases. The CDR3 extends over 14 amino acids. After removal of 2 bases from V and 5 bases from J, the junction contained 3 bases not matched to a gene. CDR1 KGHSH and CDR2 LQKENI come from the germline V gene. The CDR3 region is CASSPSTGGHEQYF. The CDR3 nucleotides are TGTGCCAGCTCACCATCGACAGGGGGCCACGAGCAGTACTTC.

The rearrangement links TRBV6-2 or TRBV6-3 to TRBJ2-1; 11 bases are shared with TRBD2. Germline values: CDR1 MNHEY, CDR2 SVGEGT. The CDR3 is 15 amino acids. V lost 10 bases to trimming and J lost 6 bases; unmatched junction nucleotides: 11. Here the CDR3 reads CATLEDTSGSNEQFF. CDR3 bases: TGTGCCACCCTAGAGGACACTAGCGGGAGCAATGAGCAGTTCTTC.

The J gene is TRBJ2-5, the V gene TRBV4-2; 11 bases line up with TRBD1. The CDR3 is made up of 18 amino acids. The germline V gene has CDR1 LGHNA and CDR2 YNFKEQ. With 1 base clipped from V and 4 bases from J, the junction kept 11 bases outside the gene matches. The CDR3 region has the DNA TGTGCCAGCAGCCAAGGGCGGACAGGGGGCGAAGTCCCAGAGACCCAGTACTTC. It codes for CASSQGRTGGEVPETQYF.

This clonotype was seen more than once but under ten times. The chain uses TRBV6-2 or TRBV6-3 and TRBJ2-1; D is unclear. This CDR3 is 15 amino acids long. CDR1 is MNHEY, CDR2 SVGEGT, per germline. Trimming took 5 bases from V and 11 from J, leaving 22 bases between them. CDR3 protein: CASSKDFSGAGKQFF. The CDR3, as DNA: TGTGCCAGCAGTAAAGACTTTTCGGGCGCAGGAAAGCAGTTCTTC.

V gene TRBV12-3 or TRBV12-4 combines with J gene TRBJ2-1, with a tentative D call TRBD2 (6 bases). Trimming cost V 7 bases and J 4 bases, with 11 bases left between them. There are 13 residues in the CDR3. CDR3 protein: CASTRREYNEQFF. CDR3 coding DNA: TGTGCCAGCACCCGACGGGAGTACAATGAGCAGTTCTTC.

This chain links TRBV9 with TRBJ2-3; TRBD2 aligns across 7 bases. CDR1 SGDLS and CDR2 YYNGEE come from the germline V gene. The CDR3 is made up of 14 amino acids. V gave up 4 bases and J gave up 7 bases; unmatched junction bases: 9. CDR3 amino acids: CASSPSGFTNTQYF. CDR3 sequence (DNA): TGTGCCAGCAGCCCTAGCGGCTTTACGAATACGCAGTATTTT.

This clonotype was seen only a few times. The chain has TRBV7-2 and TRBJ2-3, with TRBD2 identical over 10 bases. After removal of 5 bases from V and 6 bases from J, the junction contained 8 bases not matched to a gene. This CDR3 is 15 amino acids long. Germline CDR1 SGHTA, CDR2 FQGNSA. The CDR3 DNA sequence: TGTGCCAGCAGCCCGACTAGCGGGTACGGGGATACGCAGTATTTT. It codes for CASSPTSGYGDTQYF.

This clonotype has more than one count but fewer than ten. The chain recombines TRBV9 with TRBJ2-3; 7 positions agree with TRBD2. Per germline, CDR1 SGDLS and CDR2 YYNGEE. CDR3 length: 15 residues. J lost 3 bases, V lost 0 bases, and 4 bases had no gene match. The CDR3 DNA sequence: TGTGCCAGCAGCGTAGCTGGGACTACAACAGATACGCAGTATTTT. It translates to CASSVAGTTTDTQYF.

The sample holds a few counts of this clonotype. V usage is TRBV24-1 and J usage is TRBJ2-1; no clear D gene. This CDR3 spans 14 amino acids. From germline, CDR1 is KGHDR and CDR2 SFDVKD. V gave up 9 bases and J gave up 8 bases, with 19 bases separating them. In nucleotides, the CDR3 is TGTGCCACCCCCTACTCTAAACGGTTTGATGAGCAGTTCTTC. It yields the protein CATPYSKRFDEQFF.

This clonotype was seen a few times. This rearrangement joins TRBV27 to TRBJ2-7, with a tentative D call TRBD1 (6 bases). The V and J ends lost 5 bases and 2 bases respectively, with 10 bases between them. Germline-derived CDR1 and CDR2 are MNHEY and SMNVEV (reference sequence). The CDR3 is 13 residues long. The CDR3: CASSPRTAYEQYF. As DNA, the CDR3 is TGTGCCAGCAGTCCCCGGACAGCCTACGAGCAGTACTTC.

The chain uses TRBV5-4 and TRBJ2-7, with 9 bases identical to TRBD1. V trimming: 0 bases; J trimming: 5 bases; junction bases outside the gene matches: 9. The V gene's germline CDR1 is SGHNT and CDR2 YYREEE (reference sequence). CDR3 length: 16 residues. The CDR3 region is CASSLEAPGQGDEQYF. The CDR3 region has the DNA TGTGCCAGCAGCTTGGAGGCCCCGGGACAGGGTGACGAGCAGTACTTC.

The rearrangement links TRBV29-1 to TRBJ2-1, with D tentatively TRBD1 or TRBD2 (6 bases each). This CDR3 is 11 amino acids long. With 6 bases removed from V and 7 bases from J, the gap between germline ends came to 10 bases. Germline V CDR1 and CDR2: SQVTM, ANQGSEA. CDR3 protein: CSVGGFNEQFF. The CDR3 nucleotides read TGCAGCGTAGGGGGGTTTAATGAGCAGTTCTTC.

The sample holds a few counts of this clonotype. The rearrangement uses TRBV7-2 and TRBJ2-6, with 9 positions matching TRBD1. In germline, CDR1 is SGHTA, CDR2 FQGNSA. Trimming took 0 bases from V and 1 from J; bases not matched to a gene: 1. The CDR3 sequence is 17 residues long. The CDR3 bases are TGTGCCAGCAGCTTAGCGGGGACAGGGTCTGGGGCCAACGTCCTGACTTTC. Its translation: CASSLAGTGSGANVLTF.